The 3 T cell receptor beta chains presented below share a single source sample, sequenced in a study of blood T cell repertoires in COVID-19. The method was immunoSEQ multiplex PCR; TCRdb's version includes in-frame clones alone and lacks a portion of them. The sample holds about 360,000 clones, around nine tenths seen once. Source material: peripheral blood. Receptor source: a human donor in a cohort sampled during active COVID-19.

This clone has a handful of counts. The chain carries TRBV3-1 (or the pseudogene TRBV3-2) and TRBJ2-7; D not certain. The CDR3 loop spans 13 amino acids. V dropped 4 bases and J dropped 7 bases, with 14 bases sitting between them. Germline V lookup: CDR1 LGHDT, CDR2 YNNKEL (reference sequence). CDR3 in DNA: TGTGCCAGCAGCCGCCTCAACTCGAGGGAGCAGTACTTC. Amino acids: CASSRLNSREQYF.

With regard to this clone: The same CDR3 also results from other DNA sequences found in this sample. The chain recombines TRBV7-3 with TRBJ2-5; 9 nucleotides align to TRBD2. Germline CDR1 reads SGHTA; CDR2 reads FQGTGA. The CDR3 has 13 residues. V gave up 5 bases and J gave up 4 bases; unmatched junction bases: 2. The CDR3 loop is CASSLSGGETQYF. In DNA form, the CDR3 reads TGTGCCAGCAGCCTTAGCGGGGGAGAGACCCAGTACTTC.

Here the CDR3 reads CASSYRLTSRVTDTQYF. The CDR3, as DNA: TGTGCCAGCAGCTACCGACTAACCAGCCGAGTCACAGATACGCAGTATTTT. The rearrangement joins TRBV5-5 to TRBJ2-3; D possibly corresponds to TRBD2 (5 bases). Germline V lookup: CDR1 SGHKS, CDR2 YYEKEE (reference sequence). The CDR3 consists of 17 residues. V lost 3 bases to trimming and J lost 2 bases, with 19 bases between them.